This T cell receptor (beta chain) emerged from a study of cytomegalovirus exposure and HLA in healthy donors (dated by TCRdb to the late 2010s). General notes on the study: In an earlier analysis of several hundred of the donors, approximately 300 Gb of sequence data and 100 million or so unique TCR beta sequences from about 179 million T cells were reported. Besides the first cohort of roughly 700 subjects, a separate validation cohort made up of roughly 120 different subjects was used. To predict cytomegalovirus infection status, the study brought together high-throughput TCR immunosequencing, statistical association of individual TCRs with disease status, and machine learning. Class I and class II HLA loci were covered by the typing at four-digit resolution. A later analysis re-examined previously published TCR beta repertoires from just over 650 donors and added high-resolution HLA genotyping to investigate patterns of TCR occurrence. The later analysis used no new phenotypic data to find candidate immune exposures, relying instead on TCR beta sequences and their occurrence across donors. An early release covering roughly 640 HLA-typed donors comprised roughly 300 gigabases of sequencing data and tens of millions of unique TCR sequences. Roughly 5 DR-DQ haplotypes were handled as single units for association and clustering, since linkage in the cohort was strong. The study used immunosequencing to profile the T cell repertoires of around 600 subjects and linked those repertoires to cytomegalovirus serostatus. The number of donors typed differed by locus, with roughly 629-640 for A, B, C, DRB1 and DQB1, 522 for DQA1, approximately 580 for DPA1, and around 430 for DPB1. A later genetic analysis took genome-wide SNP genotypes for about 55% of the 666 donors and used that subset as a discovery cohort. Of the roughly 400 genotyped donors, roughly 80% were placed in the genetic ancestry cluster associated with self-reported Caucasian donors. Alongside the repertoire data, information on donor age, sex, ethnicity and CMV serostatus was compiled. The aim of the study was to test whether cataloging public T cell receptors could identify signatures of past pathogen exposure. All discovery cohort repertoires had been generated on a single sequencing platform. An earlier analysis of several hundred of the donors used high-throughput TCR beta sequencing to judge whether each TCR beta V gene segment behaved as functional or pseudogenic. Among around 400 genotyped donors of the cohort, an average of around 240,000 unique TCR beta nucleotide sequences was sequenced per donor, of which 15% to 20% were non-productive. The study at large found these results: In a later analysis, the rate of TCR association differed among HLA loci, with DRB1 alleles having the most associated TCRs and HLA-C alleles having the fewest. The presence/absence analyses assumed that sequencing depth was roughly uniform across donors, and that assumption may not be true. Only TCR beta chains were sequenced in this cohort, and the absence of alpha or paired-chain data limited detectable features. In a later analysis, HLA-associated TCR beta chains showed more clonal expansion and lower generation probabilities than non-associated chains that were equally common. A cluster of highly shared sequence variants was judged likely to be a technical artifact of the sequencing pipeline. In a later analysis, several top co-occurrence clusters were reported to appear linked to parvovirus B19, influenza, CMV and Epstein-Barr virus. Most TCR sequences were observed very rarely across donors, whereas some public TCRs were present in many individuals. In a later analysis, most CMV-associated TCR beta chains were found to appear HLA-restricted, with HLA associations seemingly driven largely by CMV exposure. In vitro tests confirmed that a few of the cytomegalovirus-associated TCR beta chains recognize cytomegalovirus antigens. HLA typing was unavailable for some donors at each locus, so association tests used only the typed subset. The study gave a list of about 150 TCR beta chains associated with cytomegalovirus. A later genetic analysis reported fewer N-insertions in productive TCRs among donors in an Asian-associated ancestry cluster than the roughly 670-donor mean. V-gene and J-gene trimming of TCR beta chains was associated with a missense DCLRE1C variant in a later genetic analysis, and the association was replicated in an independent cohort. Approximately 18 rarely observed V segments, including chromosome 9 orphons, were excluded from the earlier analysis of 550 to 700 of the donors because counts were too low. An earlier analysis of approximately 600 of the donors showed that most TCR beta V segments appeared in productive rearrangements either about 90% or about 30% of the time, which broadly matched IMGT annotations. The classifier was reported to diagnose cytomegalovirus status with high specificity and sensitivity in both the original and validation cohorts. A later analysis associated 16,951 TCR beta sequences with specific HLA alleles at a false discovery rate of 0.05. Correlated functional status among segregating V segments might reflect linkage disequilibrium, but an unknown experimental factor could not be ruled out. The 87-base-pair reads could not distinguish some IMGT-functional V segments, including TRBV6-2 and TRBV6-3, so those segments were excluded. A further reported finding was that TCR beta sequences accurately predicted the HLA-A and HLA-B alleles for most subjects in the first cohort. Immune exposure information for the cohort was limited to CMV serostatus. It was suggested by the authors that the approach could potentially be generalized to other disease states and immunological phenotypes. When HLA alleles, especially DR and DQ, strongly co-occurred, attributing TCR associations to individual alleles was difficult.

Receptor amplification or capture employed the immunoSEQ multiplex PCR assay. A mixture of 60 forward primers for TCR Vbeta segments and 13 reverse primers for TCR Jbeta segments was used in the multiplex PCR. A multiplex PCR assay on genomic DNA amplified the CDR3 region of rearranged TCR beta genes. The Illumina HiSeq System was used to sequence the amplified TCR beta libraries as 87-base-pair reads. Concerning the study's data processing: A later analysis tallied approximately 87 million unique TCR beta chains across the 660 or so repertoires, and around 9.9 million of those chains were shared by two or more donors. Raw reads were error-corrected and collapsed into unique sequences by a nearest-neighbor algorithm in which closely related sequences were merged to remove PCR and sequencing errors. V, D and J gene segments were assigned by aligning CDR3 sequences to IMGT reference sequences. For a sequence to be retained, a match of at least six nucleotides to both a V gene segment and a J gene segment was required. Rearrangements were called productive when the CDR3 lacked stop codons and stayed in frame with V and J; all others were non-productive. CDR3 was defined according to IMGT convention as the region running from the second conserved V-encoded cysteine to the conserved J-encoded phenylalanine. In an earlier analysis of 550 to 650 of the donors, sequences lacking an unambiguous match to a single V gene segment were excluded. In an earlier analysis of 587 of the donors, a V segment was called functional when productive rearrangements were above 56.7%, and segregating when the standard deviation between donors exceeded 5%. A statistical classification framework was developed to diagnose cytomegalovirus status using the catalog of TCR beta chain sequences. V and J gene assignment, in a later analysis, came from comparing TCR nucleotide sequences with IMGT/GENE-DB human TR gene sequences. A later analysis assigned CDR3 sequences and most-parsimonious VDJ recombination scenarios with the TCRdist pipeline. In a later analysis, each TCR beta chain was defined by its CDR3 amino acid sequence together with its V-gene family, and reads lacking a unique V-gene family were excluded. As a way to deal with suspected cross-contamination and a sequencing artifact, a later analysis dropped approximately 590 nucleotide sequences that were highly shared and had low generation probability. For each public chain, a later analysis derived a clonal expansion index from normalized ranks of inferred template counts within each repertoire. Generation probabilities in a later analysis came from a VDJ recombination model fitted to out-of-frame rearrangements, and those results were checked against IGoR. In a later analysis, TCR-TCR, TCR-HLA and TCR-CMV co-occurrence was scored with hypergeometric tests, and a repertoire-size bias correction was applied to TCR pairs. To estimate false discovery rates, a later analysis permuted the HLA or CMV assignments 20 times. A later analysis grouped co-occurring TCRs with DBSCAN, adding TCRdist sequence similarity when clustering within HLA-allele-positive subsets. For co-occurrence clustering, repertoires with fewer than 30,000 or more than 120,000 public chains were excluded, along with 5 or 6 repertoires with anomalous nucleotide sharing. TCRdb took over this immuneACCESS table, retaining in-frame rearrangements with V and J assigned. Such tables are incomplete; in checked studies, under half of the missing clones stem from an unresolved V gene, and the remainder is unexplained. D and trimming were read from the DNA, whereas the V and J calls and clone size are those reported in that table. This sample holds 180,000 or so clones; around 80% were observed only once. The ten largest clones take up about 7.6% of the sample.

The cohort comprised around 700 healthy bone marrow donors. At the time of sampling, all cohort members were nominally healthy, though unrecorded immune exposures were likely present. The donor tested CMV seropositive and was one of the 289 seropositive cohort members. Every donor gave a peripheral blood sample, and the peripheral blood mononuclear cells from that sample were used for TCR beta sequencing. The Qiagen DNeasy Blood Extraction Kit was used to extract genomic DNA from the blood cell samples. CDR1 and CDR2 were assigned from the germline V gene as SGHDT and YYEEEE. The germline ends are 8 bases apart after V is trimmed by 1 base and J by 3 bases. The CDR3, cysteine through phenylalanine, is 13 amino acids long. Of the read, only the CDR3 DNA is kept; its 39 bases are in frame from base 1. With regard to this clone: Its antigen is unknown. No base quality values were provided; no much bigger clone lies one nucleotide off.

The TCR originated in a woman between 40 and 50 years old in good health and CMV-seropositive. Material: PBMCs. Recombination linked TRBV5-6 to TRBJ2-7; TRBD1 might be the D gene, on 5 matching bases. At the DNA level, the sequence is TGTGCCAGCAGCTTGAGGGGCCACTACGAGCAGTACTTC. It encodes CASSLRGHYEQYF.